This TCR beta chain is drawn from a study of OX40 agonist ivuxolimab in advanced cancers. Study as a whole: A partial response was reached by three patients: one with hepatocellular carcinoma and two with cutaneous melanoma. Whole-study findings and limits: Relative to CD4+ cells, CD8+ T cells on average had more expanded clones.

As for this clone: As yet, its antigen is unknown.

The germline CDR1 and CDR2 sequences are SGDLS and YYNGEE. V lost 3 bases and J lost 0; bases outside the gene matches: 10. This CDR3 has 17 amino acids. TCRdb's table, derived via immunoSEQ multiplex PCR, lists solely in-frame clones and lacks some. This sample has 75,000 to 100,000 clones, with 70% to 85% found just once. Sequencing used CD4+ or CD8+ T cells sorted from blood, obtained in a trial of the OX40 agonist ivuxolimab. This clonotype originated in an adult with an advanced solid tumor such as melanoma, head and neck, liver or kidney cancer. V is TRBV9 and J is TRBJ2-5; 8 positions agree with TRBD2. CDR3 bases: TGTGCCAGCAGCGAACCCTCTCGGGGGGGAAACCAAGAGACCCAGTACTTC. This translates into CASSEPSRGGNQETQYF.